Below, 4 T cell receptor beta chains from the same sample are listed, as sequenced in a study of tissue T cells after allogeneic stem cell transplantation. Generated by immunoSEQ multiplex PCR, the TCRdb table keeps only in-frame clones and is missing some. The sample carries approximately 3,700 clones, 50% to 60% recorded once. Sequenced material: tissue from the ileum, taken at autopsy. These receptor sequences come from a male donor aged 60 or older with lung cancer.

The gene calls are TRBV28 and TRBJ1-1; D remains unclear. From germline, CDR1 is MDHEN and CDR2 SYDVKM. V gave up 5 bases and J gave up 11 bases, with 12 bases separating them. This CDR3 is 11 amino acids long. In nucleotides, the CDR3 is TGTGCCAGCAGTCCCCGAGTAGAGGCTTTCTTT. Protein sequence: CASSPRVEAFF.

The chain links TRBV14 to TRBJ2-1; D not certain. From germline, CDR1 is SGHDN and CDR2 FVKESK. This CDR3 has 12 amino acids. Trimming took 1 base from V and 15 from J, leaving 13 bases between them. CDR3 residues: CASSQVRASPFF. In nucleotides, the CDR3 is TGTGCCAGCAGCCAAGTCCGGGCCTCCCCGTTCTTC.

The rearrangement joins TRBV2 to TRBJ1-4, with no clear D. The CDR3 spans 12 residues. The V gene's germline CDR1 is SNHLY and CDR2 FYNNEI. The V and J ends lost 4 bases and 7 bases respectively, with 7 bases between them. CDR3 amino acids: CASSVRGEKLFF. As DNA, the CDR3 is TGTGCCAGCAGTGTACGGGGTGAAAAACTGTTTTTT.

CDR3 DNA: TGTGCCAGCAGCCTCCGGGCCGGGACAGGGTTCTACGAGCAGTACTTC. It specifies CASSLRAGTGFYEQYF. The chain carries TRBV11-2 and TRBJ2-7; 9 nucleotides match TRBD1. Germline V gene lookup returns CDR1 SGHAT and CDR2 FQNNGV. This CDR3 contains 16 residues. With V trimmed by 5 bases and J by 3 bases, 11 bases remained unmatched.